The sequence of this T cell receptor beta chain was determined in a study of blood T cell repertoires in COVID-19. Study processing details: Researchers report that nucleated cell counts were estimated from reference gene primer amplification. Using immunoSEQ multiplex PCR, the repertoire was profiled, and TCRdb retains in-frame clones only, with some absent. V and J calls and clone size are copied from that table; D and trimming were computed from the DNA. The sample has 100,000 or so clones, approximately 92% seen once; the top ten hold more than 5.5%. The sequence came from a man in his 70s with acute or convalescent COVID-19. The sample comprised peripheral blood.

The CDR3 loop reads CASSPQGDGGTEAFF. CDR3 DNA sequence: TGCGCCAGCAGCCCACAAGGGGACGGGGGCACTGAAGCTTTCTTT. The chain employs TRBV5-1 and TRBJ1-1; perhaps TRBD1 as D (5 bases). The CDR3 consists of 15 residues. Germline CDR1 SGHRS, CDR2 YFSETQ. V lost 4 bases to trimming and J lost 4 bases, with 17 bases between them.